A single sample gave rise to the 7 T cell receptor beta chains below, sequenced in a study of blood T cell repertoires in COVID-19. Some clones are missing from TCRdb's copy, which holds only in-frame ones; the method was immunoSEQ multiplex PCR. The table has 75,000 to 100,000 clones, around 87% seen once. Material for sequencing was peripheral blood. The receptors stem from a human donor in a cohort sampled during active COVID-19.

The chain employs TRBV24-1 and TRBJ2-2, with D perhaps TRBD1 (5 bases). Germline values: CDR1 KGHDR, CDR2 SFDVKD. With 5 bases removed from V and 5 bases from J, the gap between germline ends came to 17 bases. This CDR3 contains 16 residues. Here the CDR3 DNA reads TGTGCCACCAGTGGGGGTTCCCGACAGAGAACCGGGGAGCTGTTTTTT. This codes for CATSGGSRQRTGELFF.

V usage is TRBV11-2 and J usage is TRBJ2-3, with D perhaps matching TRBD2 (6 bases). Germline CDR1 SGHAT, CDR2 FQNNGV. This CDR3 has 15 amino acids. V was clipped by 2 bases and J by 2 bases, with 11 bases between them. CDR3: CASSLWREVTDTQYF. The CDR3 DNA sequence: TGTGCCAGCAGCTTATGGCGGGAAGTCACAGATACGCAGTATTTT.

The V gene is TRBV24-1, the J gene TRBJ2-1; a possible D gene is TRBD2 (6 bases). Between the trimmed V and J ends, which lost 7 bases and 3 bases, there was a span of 12 bases. The germline V gene has CDR1 KGHDR and CDR2 SFDVKD. This CDR3 region has 14 residues. The CDR3 DNA follows: TGTGCCACCAGGGAGGAGGGTGACTACAATGAGCAGTTCTTC. The encoded protein is CATREEGDYNEQFF.

CDR3 DNA: TGTGCCACCTCGACAGGTTCTCAAGCTGAGCAGTTCTTC. As protein: CATSTGSQAEQFF. The V and J genes are TRBV5-6 and TRBJ2-1; a weak D match, TRBD1 (6 bases). V shed 9 bases and J shed 9 bases, with 19 bases lying between them. Germline V CDR1 and CDR2: SGHDT, YYEEEE. The CDR3 is 13 residues long.

The rearrangement links TRBV5-4 to TRBJ1-1, with D hard to call. The V gene's germline CDR1 is SGHNT and CDR2 YYREEE (reference sequence). The CDR3 is made up of 14 amino acids. V lost 0 bases, J lost 2 bases, and 8 bases lay in between. CDR3 residues: CASSLVQTNTEAFF. The CDR3 DNA reads TGTGCCAGCAGCTTGGTACAGACCAACACTGAAGCTTTCTTT.

This clone was detected once. This chain's CDR3 is CASSVGGDRIYEQYF. Here the CDR3 DNA reads TGTGCCAGCAGCGTAGGTGGGGACAGAATATACGAGCAGTACTTC. The chain employs TRBV9 and TRBJ2-7; 7 nucleotides match TRBD1. CDR1 SGDLS and CDR2 YYNGEE come from the germline V gene. This CDR3 is 15 amino acids long. The V and J ends lost 0 bases and 4 bases, in that order; junction bases with no gene match: 7.

This clone occurred a few times. The chain is built from TRBV19 and TRBJ2-7; D may be TRBD1 (6 bases). The germline gives CDR1 LNHDA, CDR2 SQIVND (reference sequence). This CDR3 spans 14 amino acids. Trimming took 5 bases from V and 6 from J, leaving 17 bases between them. CDR3 region: CASSSGTIGTEQYF. The CDR3 DNA is TGTGCCAGTAGTTCCGGGACAATCGGTACCGAGCAGTACTTC. The full variable domain, rest sourced from reference TRBV19 and TRBJ2-7, is DGGITQSPKYLFRKEGQNVTLSCEQNLNHDAMYWYRQDPGQGLRLIYYSQIVNDFQKGDIAEGYSVSREKKESFPLTVTSAQKNPTAFYLCASSSGTIGTEQYFGPGTRLTVT.